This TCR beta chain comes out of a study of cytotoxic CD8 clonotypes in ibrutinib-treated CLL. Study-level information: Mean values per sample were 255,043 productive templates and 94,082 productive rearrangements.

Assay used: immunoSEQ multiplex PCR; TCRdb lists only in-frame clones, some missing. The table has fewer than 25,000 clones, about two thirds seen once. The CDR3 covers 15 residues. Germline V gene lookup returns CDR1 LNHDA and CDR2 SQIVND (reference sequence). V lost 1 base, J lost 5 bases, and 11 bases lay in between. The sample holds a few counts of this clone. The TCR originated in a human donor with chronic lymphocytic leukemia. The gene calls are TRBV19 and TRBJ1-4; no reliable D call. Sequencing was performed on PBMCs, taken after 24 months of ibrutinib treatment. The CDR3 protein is CASSIGWEPNEKLFF. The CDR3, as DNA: TGTGCCAGTAGTATAGGGTGGGAGCCCAATGAAAAACTGTTTTTT.